The present T cell receptor (beta chain) was sequenced within a study of blood T cell repertoires in COVID-19. Across the study: The study drew acute and convalescent COVID-19 samples from the United States, Italy and Spain.

Per the original data handling: Amplification with reference gene primers provided the estimates of nucleated cell counts. The repertoire was sequenced with immunoSEQ multiplex PCR; TCRdb's copy has only in-frame clones and lacks some. From that table come the V and J calls and clone size; the DNA was used to work out D and trimming. Found here are about 310,000 clones, roughly 89% of them singletons; the top ten hold about 8.9%. Participants spanned ages about 18 to 95 years and resided in 24 US areas. Cohort 3 donors were reported recovered after two negative PCRs, clearance, or symptom resolution. In germline, CDR1 is SGHAT, CDR2 FQNNGV. This CDR3 contains 14 residues. The ends were cut back, 1 base at V and 2 bases at J, with 8 bases in the middle.

The sample comprised PBMCs or T cells enriched from blood (not recorded which). The rearrangement links TRBV11-2 to TRBJ1-1; the D is unclear. The source is a young woman who had recovered from COVID-19. The CDR3, as DNA: TGTGCCAGCAGCTTAGCCGCGGGTAACACTGAAGCTTTCTTT. It codes for CASSLAAGNTEAFF.